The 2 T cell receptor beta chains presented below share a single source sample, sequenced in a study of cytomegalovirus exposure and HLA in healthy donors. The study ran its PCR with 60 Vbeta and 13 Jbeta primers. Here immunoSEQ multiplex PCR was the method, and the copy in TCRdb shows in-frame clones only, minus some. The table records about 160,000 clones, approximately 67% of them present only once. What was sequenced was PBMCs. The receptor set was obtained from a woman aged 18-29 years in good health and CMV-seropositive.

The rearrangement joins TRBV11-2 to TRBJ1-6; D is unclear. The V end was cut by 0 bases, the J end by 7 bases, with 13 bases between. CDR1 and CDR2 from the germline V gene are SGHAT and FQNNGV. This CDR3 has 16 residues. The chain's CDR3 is CASSLDRYSFNSPLHF. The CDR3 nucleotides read TGTGCCAGCAGCTTAGATAGGTACAGCTTCAATTCACCCCTCCACTTT.

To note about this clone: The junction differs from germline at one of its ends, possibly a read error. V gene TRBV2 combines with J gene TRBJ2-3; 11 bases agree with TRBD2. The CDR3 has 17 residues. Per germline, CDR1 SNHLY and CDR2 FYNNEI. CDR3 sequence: CRQEKVAGGVGTDTQYF. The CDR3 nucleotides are TGCCGACAAGAAAAAGTAGCGGGGGGGGTAGGCACAGATACGCAGTATTTT.